This TCR beta chain is drawn from a study of blood T cell repertoires in COVID-19. Here immunoSEQ multiplex PCR was the method, and the copy in TCRdb shows in-frame clones only, minus some. The top ten hold 1% to 1.4% of the sample, which has about 110,000 clones, around 90% seen once. The CDR3 totals 16 residues. The germline V gene encodes CDR1 MNHEY and CDR2 SVGEGT. The V end was cut by 0 bases, the J end by 4 bases, with 13 bases between. Sequenced material: peripheral blood. The chain couples TRBV6-2 or TRBV6-3 to TRBJ2-1; tentative D call: TRBD2 (6 bases). The receptor was isolated from a human donor in a cohort sampled during active COVID-19. The CDR3 sequence: CASSYSRAGLYNEQFF. Here the CDR3 DNA reads TGTGCCAGCAGTTACTCTAGGGCGGGGTTGTACAATGAGCAGTTCTTC.